Shown below are 26 T cell receptor beta chains from a single sample sequenced in a study of cytomegalovirus exposure and HLA in healthy donors. The PCR ran on 60 Vbeta and 13 Jbeta primers. Clones were read by immunoSEQ multiplex PCR, and TCRdb kept only the in-frame ones, dropping some. The repertoire holds 200,000 to 300,000 clones, with 82% as singletons. Sample: PBMCs. The receptors were gathered from a middle-aged woman in good health and CMV-seropositive.

The sample holds one count of this clone. The rearrangement joins TRBV6-5 to TRBJ1-1; a possible D gene is TRBD1 (5 bases). The CDR3 length is 14 residues. Trimming stripped 4 bases from V and 2 bases from J, with 11 bases between. CDR1 is MNHEY and CDR2 is SVGAGI in the germline V gene. The CDR3 region has the DNA TGTGCCAGCAGTTCCGGACAAGCCAACACTGAAGCTTTCTTT. Its protein product is CASSSGQANTEAFF.

The rearrangement uses TRBV6-5 and TRBJ1-2; TRBD1 agrees at 9 bases. The CDR3 contains 16 residues. Losses at the gene ends were 2 bases for V and 4 bases for J; bases not matched to a gene: 8. The germline V gene has CDR1 MNHEY and CDR2 SVGAGI. The DNA for the CDR3 is TGTGCCAGCAGTTACACCCGGGACAGGGTGGGCTATGGCTACACCTTC. Residues: CASSYTRDRVGYGYTF.

The J gene is TRBJ1-5, the V gene TRBV28, with 9 bases matching TRBD1. The CDR3 consists of 15 residues. Germline V gene data show CDR1 as MDHEN and CDR2 as SYDVKM. The trim removed 8 bases at V and 6 bases at J, leaving 11 bases unmatched. The CDR3 DNA reads TGTGCCAGCGTACCAACAGGGGGCGCCGGTCAGCCCCAGCATTTT. It codes for CASVPTGGAGQPQHF.

The CDR3 protein is CASSPGGSGTIESTGELFF. CDR3 bases: TGCGCCAGCAGTCCCGGGGGAAGCGGGACAATCGAGAGCACCGGGGAGCTGTTTTTT. The J gene is TRBJ2-2, the V gene TRBV5-1; maybe TRBD2 (7 bases). Trimming took off 5 bases at V and 4 bases at J, with 27 bases between the two ends. Germline-derived CDR1 and CDR2 are SGHRS and YFSETQ. The CDR3 sequence is 19 residues long. The variable domain in full, with the rest retrieved from reference TRBV5-1 and TRBJ2-2, is KAGVTQTPRYLIKTRGQQVTLSCSPISGHRSVSWYQQTPGQGLQFLFEYFSETQRNKGNFPGRFSGRQFSNSRSEMNVSTLELGDSALYLCASSPGGSGTIESTGELFFGEGSRLTVL.

The V and J genes are TRBV5-4 and TRBJ1-3, with D perhaps TRBD1 (5 bases). Trimming stripped 3 bases from V and 0 bases from J, with 13 bases between. CDR1 is SGHNT and CDR2 is YYREEE in the germline V gene (reference sequence). The CDR3 loop spans 16 amino acids. CDR3 sequence reads: CASSSSGTDSGNTIYF. The CDR3 bases are TGTGCCAGCAGCTCGAGCGGGACGGACTCTGGAAACACCATATATTTT.

The chain recombines TRBV7-3 with TRBJ2-1; D is ambiguous. V was cut by 3 bases and J by 0 bases, with 12 bases left in between. From germline, CDR1 is SGHTA and CDR2 FQGTGA. This CDR3 spans 16 amino acids. CDR3 residues: CASSLFHPSSYNEQFF. The DNA for the CDR3 is TGTGCCAGCAGCTTGTTCCACCCGAGCTCCTACAATGAGCAGTTCTTC.

The chain links TRBV7-9 to TRBJ2-7; 8 nucleotides agree with TRBD1. The CDR3 consists of 13 residues. Germline V CDR1 and CDR2: SEHNR, FQNEAQ (reference sequence). V was clipped by 5 bases and J by 6 bases; unmatched bases: 6. CDR3 sequence: CASSVTGASEQYF. In DNA form, the CDR3 reads TGTGCCAGCAGCGTGACAGGGGCCAGCGAGCAGTACTTC. Based on the CDR3 plus reference TRBV7-9 and TRBJ2-7, the full variable domain is DTGVSQNPRHKITKRGQNVTFRCDPISEHNRLYWYRQTLGQGPEFLTYFQNEAQLEKSRLLSDRFSAERPKGSFSTLEIQRTEQGDSAMYLCASSVTGASEQYFGPGTRLTVT.

This chain joins TRBV7-8 and TRBJ1-1, with unresolved D. Germline V CDR1 and CDR2: SGHVS, FQNEAQ. This CDR3 contains 16 residues. The V end lost 4 bases, the J end lost 0 bases, and 15 bases lay between the germline ends. This CDR3 reads CASSSRTGPLNTEAFF. The CDR3 DNA follows: TGTGCCAGCAGCTCCCGGACTGGGCCCTTGAACACTGAAGCTTTCTTT.

The chain couples TRBV2 to TRBJ2-7, with 9 positions matching TRBD2. Germline V lookup: CDR1 SNHLY, CDR2 FYNNEI. The CDR3 has 15 residues. The V gene end was trimmed by 2 bases and the J gene end by 2 bases; junction bases not matched to a gene: 4. For the CDR3, the DNA is TGTGCCAGCAGTGAAACCCGCGGGAGGGCCTACGAGCAGTACTTC. This sequence encodes CASSETRGRAYEQYF.

This sequence joins TRBV5-8 and TRBJ1-3; D is uncertain. V lost 4 bases and J lost 2, with 13 bases in between. This CDR3 region has 15 residues. Germline values: CDR1 SGHTS, CDR2 YDEGEE. This CDR3 is CASSVGAGPGNTIYF. CDR3 DNA sequence: TGTGCCAGCAGCGTGGGAGCAGGTCCTGGAAACACCATATATTTT.

The genes are TRBV7-2 and TRBJ1-3; 7 nucleotides agree with TRBD1. The CDR3 length is 14 residues. CDR1 SGHTA and CDR2 FQGNSA come from the germline V gene. The J segment lost 2 bases and the V segment lost 8 bases, leaving 6 bases of the junction unmatched. The CDR3 here is CASGNTGAGNTIYF. Written as DNA, the CDR3 is TGTGCCAGCGGAAATACAGGGGCTGGAAACACCATATATTTT.

The chain uses TRBV27 and TRBJ2-1; 9 bases align to TRBD1. This CDR3 comprises 17 residues. Germline assignment: CDR1 MNHEY and CDR2 SMNVEV (reference sequence). The V and J ends lost 2 bases and 0 bases, in that order; junction bases with no gene match: 5. The CDR3 nucleotides are TGTGCCAGCAGTTTAGAGGGGACAGGGAGCTCCTACAATGAGCAGTTCTTC. Protein: CASSLEGTGSSYNEQFF.

This clone has more than one count but fewer than ten. The rearrangement uses TRBV7-9 and TRBJ1-1, with 9 nucleotides matching TRBD1. The CDR3 consists of 14 residues. Germline CDR1 reads SEHNR; CDR2 reads FQNEAQ (reference sequence). The V and J ends lost 5 bases and 7 bases, in that order; junction bases with no gene match: 8. CDR3 loop: CASSVQGARGEAFF. The CDR3 nucleotides read TGTGCCAGCAGCGTACAGGGGGCGCGGGGTGAAGCTTTCTTT.

This chain connects TRBV11-2 to TRBJ2-5; the match to TRBD1 covers 7 bases. The length of the CDR3 is 15 residues. The V gene's germline CDR1 is SGHAT and CDR2 FQNNGV. The ends lost 2 bases at V and 1 base at J; junction bases unmatched: 4. The CDR3 nucleotides are TGTGCCAGCAGCTTAAGACAGGGCTCCCAAGAGACCCAGTACTTC. Translating it yields CASSLRQGSQETQYF.

The J gene is TRBJ2-7, the V gene TRBV12-5, with D possibly matching TRBD2 (5 bases). V gave up 0 bases and J gave up 4 bases, with 7 bases separating them. CDR1 and CDR2 (germline): LGHNT, FRNRAP. This CDR3 is built from 13 residues. The CDR3 loop is CASGLVSGYEQYF. The DNA of the CDR3 is TGTGCTAGTGGTTTGGTATCGGGATACGAGCAGTACTTC.

The chain is built from TRBV10-3 and TRBJ1-2; the match to TRBD1 covers 9 bases. The germline CDR1 and CDR2 sequences are ENHRY and SYGVKD. Losses at the gene ends were 6 bases for V and 3 bases for J; bases not matched to a gene: 5. The CDR3 is made up of 14 amino acids. CDR3: CAISGGQGDYGYTF. Here the CDR3 DNA reads TGTGCCATCAGCGGGGGACAGGGAGACTATGGCTACACCTTC.

The chain has TRBV27 and TRBJ1-2, with D possibly TRBD1 on 6 matching bases. Looked up from germline, CDR1 is MNHEY and CDR2 is SMNVEV (reference sequence). The length of the CDR3 is 14 residues. Trimming shortened V by 4 bases and J by 6 bases, and 15 bases separated the two germline ends. The DNA of the CDR3 is TGTGCCAGCAGTTACTTTCCCACAGGGAATGGCTACACCTTC. Protein: CASSYFPTGNGYTF.

The chain uses TRBV28 and TRBJ1-2; D gene ambiguous. Per germline, CDR1 MDHEN and CDR2 SYDVKM. The V gene lost 3 bases and the J gene lost 3 bases, with 5 bases spanning the gap. The CDR3 is 12 amino acids. As DNA, the CDR3 is TGTGCCAGCAGTTTGCAGGACTATGGCTACACCTTC. Translated, it gives CASSLQDYGYTF.

The chain employs TRBV27 and TRBJ1-2; 8 positions agree with TRBD1. The V segment lost 5 bases and the J segment 7 bases; nucleotides outside the gene matches: 6. Germline V lookup: CDR1 MNHEY, CDR2 SMNVEV (reference sequence). This CDR3 is 13 amino acids long. In DNA form, the CDR3 reads TGTGCCAGCAGTGCTACAGGGGGAAGTGGCTACACCTTC. The encoded protein is CASSATGGSGYTF.

Points on this clone: A read error may account for a junction end that differs from germline. The chain is built from TRBV7-9 and TRBJ1-4; a weak D match, TRBD1 (6 bases). Germline CDR1 and CDR2: SEHNR and FQNEAQ (reference sequence). The CDR3 sequence is 15 residues long. The CDR3 spells CSSSTQQGRREKLFF. Here the CDR3 DNA reads TGTTCCAGCAGCACCCAACAGGGACGGCGAGAAAAACTGTTTTTT.

The V gene is TRBV30, the J gene TRBJ1-4; 11 positions agree with TRBD1. V shed 5 bases, J shed 10 bases, and the junction held 6 bases outside the gene matches. This CDR3 spans 13 amino acids. Germline CDR1 GTSNPN, CDR2 SVGIG (reference sequence). The CDR3 is CAWLDRGRGKLFF. The DNA of the CDR3 is TGTGCCTGGTTGGACAGGGGGCGCGGAAAACTGTTTTTT.

Here the CDR3 DNA reads TGTGCCAGCAGTCCGAACCGAAGGACCGGGACAGCCGTCAATGAGCAGTTCTTC. Translation gives CASSPNRRTGTAVNEQFF. J is TRBJ2-1 and V is TRBV28; 7 bases agree with TRBD1. From germline, CDR1 is MDHEN and CDR2 SYDVKM. The J segment lost 6 bases and the V segment lost 5 bases, leaving 19 bases of the junction unmatched. The length of the CDR3 is 18 residues.

The chain couples TRBV5-5 to TRBJ1-1; D is undetermined. The CDR3 is 15 residues long. Germline V gene sequence: CDR1 SGHKS, CDR2 YYEKEE (reference sequence). The V end was cut by 2 bases, the J end by 0 bases, with 11 bases between. The CDR3 DNA is TGTGCCAGCAGCTTTCGGGGAGGAGTGAACACTGAAGCTTTCTTT. This encodes CASSFRGGVNTEAFF.

The rearrangement uses TRBV11-1 and TRBJ2-1; 8 bases agree with TRBD2. V was clipped by 6 bases and J by 6 bases; unmatched bases: 10. The germline gives CDR1 SGHAT, CDR2 FQDESV (reference sequence). The length of the CDR3 is 15 residues. The CDR3: CASRDGRGTLNEQFF. CDR3 coding DNA: TGTGCCAGCAGGGACGGGAGGGGAACCCTCAATGAGCAGTTCTTC.

This clone was recorded a few times. V is TRBV4-3 and J is TRBJ2-7; 11 bases are a match to TRBD1. CDR3 length: 15 residues. Trimming cost V 1 base and J 7 bases; bases outside gene matches: 6. Germline V CDR1 and CDR2: LGHNA, YSLEER. The CDR3 nucleotides read TGCGCCAGCAGCCAAGCCGGGACAGGGGGAAATGAGCAGTACTTC. Translated, it gives CASSQAGTGGNEQYF.

CDR3 in amino acids: CASSQDYAGTGNEQYF. CDR3 nucleotide sequence: TGCGCCAGCAGCCAAGATTACGCCGGGACAGGGAACGAGCAGTACTTC. J is TRBJ2-5 and V is TRBV4-3; 9 bases fit TRBD1. The DNA end favors TRBJ2-7, so the J call may be wrong. The CDR3 length is 16 residues. Germline V gene sequence: CDR1 LGHNA, CDR2 YSLEER.